A selection of T cell receptor beta chains follows, all from one sample in a study of beta chain features in type 1 diabetes. The table came from immunoSEQ multiplex PCR; TCRdb's copy has only in-frame clones and leaves some out. The sample yields around 250,000 clones, 27% seen once. Sequencing was done on a sample of central memory CD4+ T cells from blood. The receptors derive from a man aged 25-45 years in good health. CDR3s leave out the opening cysteine and the closing phenylalanine or tryptophan. Part of the rows lack a size; the others show once, few, many or a class for expanded clones.

TRBV7-2,many,ASARSGRANMAGTQY
TRBV14,.,ASSRRGSGGETQY
TRBV10-3,.,AINRGQNYGYT
TRBV5-1,many,ASSLEPSGMGDTQY
TRBV14,few,ASSHALGQGSGSPLH
TRBV5-4,.,ASSRTGTASSGNTIY
TRBV7-9,.,ASRTGQGTY
TRBV7-9,.,ASSLSIGYNEQF
TRBV5-6,few,ASSLERGILHNEQF
TRBV7-2,many,ASSLAGQGLQETQY
TRBV4-2,.,ASSHDRGGNTEAF
TRBV7-2,few,ASSPTLASYEQY
TRBV18,.,ASSPGRDYNEQF
TRBV21-1,.,ASSKRGWRGGAQETQY
TRBV5-6,many,ASSSRVGEQY
TRBV4-3,.,ASSQSGRAPDTQY
TRBV4-3,.,ASSQDVSNEQF
TRBV2,few,ASVTGMLETQY
TRBV29-1,few,SASLEDTQY
TRBV28,few,ASNTFRGAYEQY
TRBV19,few,ASSSSGGAINTQY
TRBV18,.,ASSPQSNTEAF
TRBV7-6,.,ASSVLGTDTEAF
TRBV6-1,.,ASSADDNYGYT
TRBV7-9,few,ASSLTGPSPEQY
TRBV7-2,few,ASSPRGAGGSDTQY